Listed here is a single T cell receptor (beta chain). This record comes from a study of cytomegalovirus exposure and HLA in healthy donors. Germline CDR1 is ENHRY and CDR2 is SYGVKD. The CDR3 has 14 residues. With 11 bases removed from V and 4 bases from J, the gap between germline ends came to 20 bases. The method was immunoSEQ multiplex PCR; TCRdb's version includes in-frame clones alone and lacks a portion of them. The table includes 160,000 or so clones, about nine tenths detected once. This sequence originates from a young man in good health and CMV-seropositive. The chain couples TRBV10-3 to TRBJ1-1; tentatively, D is TRBD1 (6 bases). Material: PBMCs. CDR3 loop: CAANYREDGTEAFF. Here the CDR3 DNA reads TGTGCCGCCAATTACAGGGAAGACGGCACTGAAGCTTTCTTT.